What follows are 24 T cell receptor beta chains derived from one specimen sequenced in a study of T cells in Graves' hyperthyroidism and ophthalmopathy. Researchers amplified the TCR beta CDR3 regions from RNA transcripts. First-round RT-PCR of the TCR CDR3 relied on the HTBI primer set. One entry per CDR3 protein results from TCRdb running MiXCR on the multiplex PCR reads. The sample consists of about 680,000 distinct CDR3 sequences, 35% of them appearing once. Sequenced input: blood. The receptors were gathered from a woman aged 40 to 50 with Graves' hyperthyroidism.

V and J are TRBV24-1 and TRBJ2-7; 7 bases line up with TRBD2. With 9 bases clipped from V and 0 bases from J, the junction kept 4 bases outside the gene matches. This CDR3 spans 13 amino acids. Germline CDR1 reads KGHDR; CDR2 reads SFDVKD. Written as DNA, the CDR3 is TGTGCCACCCCCGGGGGGACCTCCTACGAGCAGTACTTC. Its protein is CATPGGTSYEQYF.

There are many counts of this clonotype. The chain is built from TRBV5-1 and TRBJ2-2; D is undetermined. Germline V gene data show CDR1 as SGHRS and CDR2 as YFSETQ. This CDR3 has 13 amino acids. V was clipped by 1 base and J by 12 bases, with 13 bases between them. The chain's CDR3 is CASSLQNVEKLFF. The CDR3 DNA is TGCGCCAGCAGCTTGCAAAACGTAGAGAAGCTGTTTTTT.

This clonotype was counted ten times or more. The chain uses TRBV19 and TRBJ1-2, with TRBD1 matching over 7 bases. Germline CDR1 is LNHDA and CDR2 is SQIVND (reference sequence). The CDR3 has 17 residues. J lost 5 bases, V lost 1 base, and 13 bases had no gene match. The CDR3: CASSIAVDRTPRYGYTF. The CDR3 nucleotides read TGTGCCAGTAGTATAGCCGTGGACAGGACGCCAAGATATGGCTACACCTTC.

A remark on this clonotype: Just one base apart from a much larger clone, this may be a read error. The chain combines TRBV24-1 with TRBJ1-1, with D possibly matching TRBD1 (5 bases). The CDR3 length is 15 residues. In germline, CDR1 is KGHDR, CDR2 SFDVKD. Trimming pared 5 bases from V and 4 bases from J, leaving 16 bases between. CDR3 loop: CATSARGVGSTEAFF. The CDR3 nucleotides read TGTGCCACCAGTGCCAGAGGGGTCGGGAGCACTGAAGCTTTCTTT.

This clonotype was counted ten times or more. The genes are TRBV19 and TRBJ1-1, with unresolved D. V dropped 1 base and J dropped 2 bases, with 8 bases sitting between them. The CDR3 is made up of 14 amino acids. Looked up from germline, CDR1 is LNHDA and CDR2 is SQIVND (reference sequence). CDR3 DNA sequence: TGTGCCAGTAGTATAGGGACCCAAAACACTGAAGCTTTCTTT. Translation gives CASSIGTQNTEAFF.

The chain has TRBV25-1 and TRBJ1-1, with 8 bases matching TRBD1. This CDR3 is 16 amino acids long. Per the germline V gene, CDR1 is MGHDK and CDR2 is SYGVNS. The V and J ends lost 9 bases and 1 base, in that order; junction bases with no gene match: 13. The CDR3, as DNA: TGTGCCAGTTGGGGCCGCGGACAGGGTGGGAACACTGAAGCTTTCTTT. It yields the protein CASWGRGQGGNTEAFF. The full variable domain, in which reference TRBV25-1 and TRBJ1-1 provide the parts outside the CDR3, is EADIYQTPRYLVIGTGKKITLECSQTMGHDKMYWYQQDPGMELHLIHYSYGVNSTEKGDLSSESTVSRIRTEHFPLTLESARPSHTSQYLCASWGRGQGGNTEAFFGQGTRLTVV.

This clonotype was counted a few times. V is TRBV5-5 and J is TRBJ1-1; no firm D call. The CDR3 sequence is 15 residues long. V lost 3 bases and J 5 bases, leaving 17 bases between the germline ends. Germline CDR1 and CDR2: SGHKS and YYEKEE (reference sequence). The CDR3 loop reads CASSSKKGSWTEAFF. CDR3 bases: TGTGCCAGCAGCTCCAAGAAAGGGTCATGGACTGAAGCTTTCTTT.

The J gene is TRBJ1-2, the V gene TRBV15; a weak D match, TRBD1 (5 bases). In germline, CDR1 is LNHNV, CDR2 YYDKDF (reference sequence). V gave up 0 bases and J gave up 4 bases, with 12 bases separating them. The CDR3 loop spans 15 amino acids. This chain's CDR3 is CATSRDHGAAYGYTF. CDR3 coding DNA: TGTGCCACCAGCAGAGATCACGGGGCAGCCTATGGCTACACCTTC.

This chain joins TRBV7-8 and TRBJ2-5, with 8 nucleotides matching TRBD2. Germline V gene lookup returns CDR1 SGHVS and CDR2 FQNEAQ. J gave up 6 bases and V 3 bases, and 6 bases lay outside the gene matches. There are 14 residues in the CDR3. The CDR3 sequence is CASSFLAGFQTQYF. Here the CDR3 DNA reads TGTGCCAGCAGCTTTTTAGCGGGGTTCCAGACCCAGTACTTC.

This chain uses TRBV19 with TRBJ2-6; 8 positions match TRBD1. In germline, CDR1 is LNHDA, CDR2 SQIVND (reference sequence). The CDR3 runs to 18 residues. J was trimmed by 2 bases and V by 6 bases; bases with no gene match: 12. The CDR3: CASRRLQGGSTGANVLTF. DNA of the CDR3: TGTGCCAGTAGGAGACTACAGGGGGGATCCACTGGGGCCAACGTCCTGACTTTC. Filled out from reference TRBV19 and TRBJ2-6, the complete variable domain reads DGGITQSPKYLFRKEGQNVTLSCEQNLNHDAMYWYRQDPGQGLRLIYYSQIVNDFQKGDIAEGYSVSREKKESFPLTVTSAQKNPTAFYLCASRRLQGGSTGANVLTFGAGSRLTVL.

In its sample, this clonotype was seen a few times. The genes are TRBV19 and TRBJ1-2, with D possibly matching TRBD1 (6 bases). The germline gives CDR1 LNHDA, CDR2 SQIVND (reference sequence). The CDR3 spans 17 residues. With 6 bases removed from V and 5 bases from J, the gap between germline ends came to 25 bases. The CDR3 protein is CASSPLYQQGNLYGYTF. The CDR3 region has the DNA TGTGCCAGTAGCCCGCTCTATCAACAGGGCAATTTGTATGGCTACACCTTC.

The V gene is TRBV20-1, the J gene TRBJ2-5; perhaps TRBD1 as D (5 bases). Per germline, CDR1 DFQATT and CDR2 SNEGSKA (reference sequence). The CDR3 is made up of 14 amino acids. The germline V and J ends were trimmed by 6 bases and 3 bases, with 17 bases remaining between them. CDR3 sequence: CSAQGAAGKETQYF. In DNA, the CDR3 is TGCAGTGCCCAAGGGGCCGCTGGGAAAGAGACCCAGTACTTC.

This clonotype was seen repeatedly, ten times or more. The chain couples TRBV14 to TRBJ1-1; D unclear. The CDR3 is made up of 13 amino acids. CDR1 and CDR2 from the germline V gene are SGHDN and FVKESK. The germline V and J ends were trimmed by 6 bases and 0 bases, with 8 bases remaining between them. CDR3 DNA sequence: TGTGCCAGCAGGAAGACCTTGAACACTGAAGCTTTCTTT. This gives the protein CASRKTLNTEAFF.

This clonotype was seen more than once but under ten times. The rearrangement uses TRBV6-2 or TRBV6-3 and TRBJ1-3; a possible D gene is TRBD1 (5 bases). CDR1 and CDR2 (germline): MNHEY, SVGEGT. The CDR3 covers 15 residues. V shed 7 bases and J shed 4 bases, with 17 bases lying between them. The CDR3 reads CASTTIKGNGNTIYF. CDR3 bases: TGTGCCAGCACCACCATCAAGGGGAACGGAAACACCATATATTTT.

This clonotype has more than one count but fewer than ten. The rearrangement joins TRBV12-3 or TRBV12-4 to TRBJ1-6; 9 bases match TRBD1. This CDR3 contains 16 residues. Trimming took 2 bases from V and 9 from J; bases not matched to a gene: 8. The CDR3 protein is CASSLRSGQGSSPLHF. CDR3 in DNA: TGTGCCAGCAGTTTAAGGTCGGGACAGGGAAGTTCACCCCTCCACTTT.

This clonotype was counted only a few times. V and J are TRBV20-1 and TRBJ2-2, with 7 bases that match TRBD2. This CDR3 comprises 14 residues. V lost 3 bases and J lost 4; bases outside the gene matches: 5. Germline V gene sequence: CDR1 DFQATT, CDR2 SNEGSKA (reference sequence). CDR3 sequence: CSASDRGSTGELFF. The CDR3 region has the DNA TGCAGTGCTAGCGATCGCGGGAGCACCGGGGAGCTGTTTTTT.

This clonotype was seen only a few times. This chain links TRBV20-1 with TRBJ1-2, with 7 bases matching TRBD1. Germline V CDR1 and CDR2: DFQATT, SNEGSKA (reference sequence). The CDR3 totals 17 residues. V lost 0 bases and J lost 8; bases outside the gene matches: 18. The CDR3 nucleotides read TGCAGTGCTAGAGATGAATCTGGCCGGGGAGGGGGCCGGGGCTACACCTTC. Translated, it gives CSARDESGRGGGRGYTF.

This clonotype was found many times. The chain couples TRBV13 to TRBJ1-1; D gene unclear. Germline CDR1 and CDR2: PRHDT and FYEKMQ (reference sequence). The V gene lost 2 bases and the J gene lost 10 bases, with 14 bases spanning the gap. The CDR3 totals 13 residues. CDR3 nucleotides: TGTGCCAGCAGCTTATTAGGTAGCGGGAGAGCTTTCTTT. Its protein is CASSLLGSGRAFF.

The chain recombines TRBV13 with TRBJ2-7; 10 positions match TRBD2. CDR3 length: 15 residues. CDR1 and CDR2 (germline): PRHDT, FYEKMQ (reference sequence). With V trimmed by 5 bases and J by 4 bases, 8 bases remained unmatched. CDR3 residues: CASSLTGLADYEQYF. The CDR3 DNA reads as TGTGCCAGCAGCCTAACAGGACTAGCGGATTACGAGCAGTACTTC. Complete variable domain (other parts from reference TRBV13 and TRBJ2-7): AAGVIQSPRHLIKEKRETATLKCYPIPRHDTVYWYQQGPGQDPQFLISFYEKMQSDKGSIPDRFSAQQFSDYHSELNMSSLELGDSALYFCASSLTGLADYEQYFGPGTRLTVT.

Ten or more counts support this clonotype. The genes are TRBV10-3 and TRBJ2-7; D ambiguous. Germline CDR1 reads ENHRY; CDR2 reads SYGVKD. V was pared by 3 bases and J by 2 bases, with 11 bases between. The CDR3 covers 14 residues. The CDR3 loop reads CAISDRGIAYEQYF. The CDR3 bases are TGTGCCATCAGTGATCGAGGAATTGCCTACGAGCAGTACTTC.

This chain uses TRBV7-9 with TRBJ2-7, with D maybe TRBD2 (6 bases). The assigned J gene may be wrong: the sequence end matches TRBJ2-1 better. CDR1 is SEHNR and CDR2 is FQNEAQ in the germline V gene (reference sequence). This CDR3 is built from 14 residues. CDR3 sequence: CASSFTGAYNEQFF. The CDR3, as DNA: TGTGCCAGCAGCTTCACGGGAGCCTACAATGAGCAGTTCTTC.

The chain joins TRBV12-3 or TRBV12-4 to TRBJ1-2; the match to TRBD1 covers 7 bases. This CDR3 has 14 amino acids. With V trimmed by 6 bases and J by 5 bases, 9 bases remained unmatched. The CDR3 reads CASSSGTVHYGYTF. CDR3 bases: TGTGCCAGCAGCTCTGGGACAGTCCATTATGGCTACACCTTC.

This clonotype was seen a few times. This CDR3 reads CASSQASSAFF. DNA for the CDR3: TGTGCCAGCAGCCAAGCTAGTTCGGCTTTCTTT. The chain recombines TRBV3-1 with TRBJ1-1; D uncertain. The CDR3 spans 11 residues. Trimming took off 1 base at V and 11 bases at J, with 8 bases between the two ends. In germline, CDR1 is LGHDT, CDR2 YNNKEL (reference sequence).

The genes are TRBV7-9 and TRBJ2-2; D possibly corresponds to TRBD2 (5 bases). Germline CDR1 is SEHNR and CDR2 is FQNEAQ (reference sequence). Trimming left V 6 bases short and J 6 bases short, with 14 bases between. There are 14 residues in the CDR3. The chain's CDR3 is CASRRVGTAGELFF. Here the CDR3 DNA reads TGTGCCAGCAGGCGGGTAGGAACGGCCGGGGAGCTGTTTTTT.